These 7 T cell receptor beta chains originate from one sample sequenced in a study of T-cell reconstitution after alpha-beta-depleted transplantation in children. Preparing the TCRbeta library involved the use of unique molecular identifiers. TCRdb itself ran the PCR reads through MiXCR, one entry per CDR3 protein. The sample gives over 550,000 distinct CDR3 sequences, 8% to 11% of which show up once; roughly 4% is in the top ten. Sequencing was performed on PBMCs from the stem cell graft donor, taken from the stem cell graft. The origin of the receptors is a human donor who donated a stem cell graft to a child with acute myeloid leukemia.

The V call is TRBV7-2, the J call TRBJ2-7; D perhaps matches TRBD2 (5 bases). Germline-derived CDR1 and CDR2 are SGHTA and FQGNSA. The CDR3 covers 15 residues. Between the trimmed V and J ends, which lost 8 bases and 3 bases, there was a span of 20 bases. The CDR3 loop is CASPKRVQPDYEQYF. The DNA for the CDR3 is TGTGCCAGCCCAAAGAGGGTCCAGCCAGACTACGAGCAGTACTTC.

The chain recombines TRBV29-1 with TRBJ2-1, with unresolved D. V lost 4 bases and J 2 bases, leaving 15 bases between the germline ends. The CDR3 length is 15 residues. Germline lookup yields CDR1 SQVTM and CDR2 ANQGSEA. The CDR3 protein is CSVASLDLTYNEQFF. In DNA, the CDR3 is TGCAGCGTTGCCAGCCTGGACCTTACCTACAATGAGCAGTTCTTC.

This chain connects TRBV11-2 to TRBJ1-3, with D hard to call. This CDR3 has 15 amino acids. V was cut by 5 bases and J by 0 bases, with 11 bases left in between. Germline CDR1 is SGHAT and CDR2 is FQNNGV. CDR3 loop: CASSARRTSGNTIYF. In DNA form, the CDR3 reads TGTGCCAGCAGCGCGCGCCGGACCTCTGGAAACACCATATATTTT.

There are a few counts of this clonotype. J is TRBJ2-5 and V is TRBV30; 9 bases line up with TRBD1. This CDR3 spans 14 amino acids. CDR1 and CDR2 from the germline V gene are GTSNPN and SVGIG (reference sequence). With 3 bases clipped from V and 3 bases from J, the junction kept 5 bases outside the gene matches. CDR3: CAWSSGTGKETQYF. The CDR3 nucleotides read TGTGCCTGGAGCTCCGGGACAGGGAAAGAGACCCAGTACTTC.

J is TRBJ2-1 and V is TRBV5-1; 8 nucleotides align to TRBD2. After removal of 4 bases from V and 7 bases from J, the junction contained 7 bases not matched to a gene. The CDR3 extends over 14 amino acids. The germline gives CDR1 SGHRS, CDR2 YFSETQ. This CDR3 is CASSRALAVNEQFF. CDR3 in DNA: TGCGCCAGCAGCCGGGCACTAGCGGTAAATGAGCAGTTCTTC.

The chain carries TRBV7-6 and TRBJ2-3, with 7 nucleotides matching TRBD2. Germline V lookup: CDR1 SGHVS, CDR2 FNYEAQ. V trimming: 3 bases; J trimming: 6 bases; junction bases outside the gene matches: 15. The CDR3 consists of 17 residues. The CDR3 sequence: CASSLGGGPSRLDTQYF. The DNA of the CDR3 is TGTGCCAGCAGCTTGGGGGGAGGGCCGTCCCGTCTTGATACGCAGTATTTT.

This clonotype was observed a handful of times. The rearrangement uses TRBV20-1 and TRBJ2-1; 7 bases are shared with TRBD2. This CDR3 is built from 12 residues. J gave up 10 bases and V 5 bases, and 8 bases lay outside the gene matches. Per germline, CDR1 DFQATT and CDR2 SNEGSKA (reference sequence). CDR3 region: CSALRGVDEQFF. As DNA, the CDR3 is TGCAGTGCTCTACGGGGGGTAGACGAGCAGTTCTTC.